The 27 T cell receptor beta chains below all came from one sample that was sequenced in a study of cytomegalovirus exposure and HLA in healthy donors. A multiplex PCR was run with 60 Vbeta primers and 13 Jbeta primers. TCRdb keeps only in-frame clones here, not all; method: immunoSEQ multiplex PCR. Seen here are 95,000 to 150,000 clones, about three quarters observed once, and the top ten hold around 1.3%. The specimen sequenced was PBMCs. These TCRs come from a female donor in good health and CMV-seronegative.

Concerning this clone itself: A junction boundary mismatches the germline segment, possibly from a read error. The genes are TRBV6-4 and TRBJ2-6; the match to TRBD1 covers 12 bases. The germline V gene has CDR1 MRHNA and CDR2 SNTAGT. The CDR3 has 18 residues. This CDR3 is CASTEYGTGGRGANGLTF. The CDR3 DNA follows: TGTGCCAGCACTGAGTATGGGACAGGGGGCCGTGGGGCCAACGGCCTGACTTTC.

The chain is built from TRBV19 and TRBJ2-5; no definite D call. CDR3 length: 18 amino acids. V was clipped by 5 bases and J by 2 bases, with 24 bases between them. CDR1 and CDR2 (germline): LNHDA, SQIVND (reference sequence). The CDR3 sequence is CASSDGWRKAVKQETQYF. As DNA, the CDR3 is TGTGCCAGTAGTGATGGTTGGCGGAAGGCTGTTAAACAAGAGACCCAGTACTTC.

V and J are TRBV6-6 and TRBJ1-6, with D perhaps TRBD1 (5 bases). From germline, CDR1 is MNHNY and CDR2 SVGAGI (reference sequence). The CDR3 covers 16 residues. V was pared by 6 bases and J by 1 base, with 13 bases between. The CDR3 region is CASRGQGRSYNSPLHF. The CDR3, as DNA: TGTGCCAGCAGAGGGCAGGGAAGGTCCTATAATTCACCCCTCCACTTT.

The table lists this clone with a count of one. CDR3 amino acids: CASGHSQGEQYF. DNA of the CDR3: TGTGCTAGTGGCCACTCACAGGGGGAGCAGTACTTC. The rearrangement links TRBV12-5 to TRBJ2-7; 7 bases are a match to TRBD1. Germline trimming cut 6 bases from V and 7 bases from J; bases unmatched to any gene: 6. The CDR3 loop spans 12 amino acids. Germline CDR1 reads LGHNT; CDR2 reads FRNRAP.

The rearrangement joins TRBV6-1 to TRBJ2-7, with D possibly TRBD1 on 6 matching bases. V was shortened by 6 bases and J by 4 bases, with 10 bases between the two germline ends. The germline CDR1 and CDR2 sequences are MNHNS and SASEGT. The CDR3 is made up of 12 amino acids. This chain's CDR3 is CASRKDSYEQYF. CDR3 in DNA: TGTGCCAGCAGAAAGGACAGTTACGAGCAGTACTTC.

This chain connects TRBV27 to TRBJ1-2; D may be TRBD1 (5 bases). The length of the CDR3 is 12 residues. Trimming left V 4 bases short and J 7 bases short, with 10 bases between. The V gene's germline CDR1 is MNHEY and CDR2 SMNVEV (reference sequence). The DNA of the CDR3 is TGTGCCAGCAGTTCCAAAGGGGTTGGCTACACCTTC. Encoded protein: CASSSKGVGYTF.

This clone was counted a few times. At one end the junction does not follow the germline gene, possibly because of a read error. The chain combines TRBV5-1 with TRBJ2-1; 8 bases line up with TRBD2. The germline V gene has CDR1 SGHRS and CDR2 YFSETQ. There are 16 residues in the CDR3. The CDR3 is CASRLEPGLGMNEQFF. The CDR3 DNA sequence: TGCGCCAGCAGGTTGGAGCCGGGACTAGGGATGAATGAGCAGTTCTTC.

The chain joins TRBV7-2 to TRBJ2-3; 12 bases match TRBD2. Germline CDR1 and CDR2: SGHTA and FQGNSA. The CDR3 extends over 16 amino acids. V was clipped by 3 bases and J by 4 bases; unmatched bases: 5. The CDR3 DNA is TGTGCCAGCAGCTTTAGACTAGCGGGAGTGGCAGATACGCAGTATTTT. Translated: CASSFRLAGVADTQYF.

V gene TRBV5-1 combines with J gene TRBJ2-1, with no clear D. The CDR3 is made up of 19 amino acids. CDR1 SGHRS and CDR2 YFSETQ come from the germline V gene. V lost 3 bases and J 7 bases, leaving 29 bases between the germline ends. The CDR3 DNA sequence: TGCGCCAGCAGCTCCCAAACTCTTACAGCTTCTCACCCCGGTAATGAGCAGTTCTTC. Its protein product is CASSSQTLTASHPGNEQFF.

V and J are TRBV5-5 and TRBJ1-6; D is perhaps TRBD1 (6 bases). Trimming removed 1 base from V and 7 bases from J, with 15 bases in between. The CDR3 has 16 amino acids. The germline gives CDR1 SGHKS, CDR2 YYEKEE (reference sequence). Written as DNA, the CDR3 is TGTGCCAGCAGCTTGTCGTGGGGGGGGCAAAATTCACCCCTCCACTTT. It encodes CASSLSWGGQNSPLHF.

The V and J genes are TRBV5-6 and TRBJ2-2, with D possibly TRBD1 on 6 matching bases. CDR3 length: 17 residues. V was shortened by 6 bases and J by 2 bases, with 20 bases between the two germline ends. CDR1 is SGHDT, CDR2 YYEEEE, per germline. CDR3 sequence (DNA): TGTGCCAGCAACCAGAGGGCCGGGACACTCAACACCGGGGAGCTGTTTTTT. Its protein product is CASNQRAGTLNTGELFF.

The chain is built from TRBV27 and TRBJ2-7, with D possibly being TRBD2 (7 bases). Between the trimmed V and J ends, which lost 6 bases and 2 bases, there was a span of 17 bases. The CDR3 has 15 amino acids. CDR1 and CDR2 from the germline V gene are MNHEY and SMNVEV (reference sequence). CDR3 nucleotides: TGTGCCAGCAGGACCCTGGGGGGGCTCCCCTACGAGCAGTACTTC. This codes for CASRTLGGLPYEQYF.

This clone was counted a single time. The gene calls are TRBV19 and TRBJ1-6; perhaps TRBD1 as D (5 bases). Germline loops: CDR1 LNHDA, CDR2 SQIVND (reference sequence). Trimming removed 3 bases at V and 7 bases at J, with 16 bases between. The CDR3 covers 16 residues. The CDR3 region has the DNA TGTGCCAGTAGTATTCTCGCGCAGGGAGGAAATTCACCCCTCCACTTT. This gives the protein CASSILAQGGNSPLHF.

The V call is TRBV5-4, the J call TRBJ1-2, with a weak D call TRBD1 (6 bases). The V and J ends lost 0 bases and 3 bases respectively, with 12 bases between them. The CDR3 has 15 residues. The germline V gene has CDR1 SGHNT and CDR2 YYREEE (reference sequence). CDR3 region: CASSLVLEGDYGYTF. In nucleotides, the CDR3 is TGTGCCAGCAGCTTGGTCTTAGAGGGGGACTATGGCTACACCTTC.

The chain is built from TRBV5-1 and TRBJ2-1, with 13 nucleotides matching TRBD2. With V trimmed by 4 bases and J by 4 bases, 8 bases remained unmatched. The CDR3 runs to 17 residues. Germline V gene data show CDR1 as SGHRS and CDR2 as YFSETQ. For the CDR3, the DNA is TGCGCCAGCAGCGGCGGGACTAGCGGGATCCGATACAATGAGCAGTTCTTC. Its protein product is CASSGGTSGIRYNEQFF.

This chain connects TRBV10-1 to TRBJ2-7; D perhaps matches TRBD1 (6 bases). In germline, CDR1 is WNHNN, CDR2 SYGVQD (reference sequence). The CDR3 has 13 amino acids. The germline V and J ends were trimmed by 3 bases and 5 bases, with 11 bases remaining between them. CDR3 bases: TGCGCCAGCAGTGAATCAGGGGTGGACGAGCAGTACTTC. Its translation is CASSESGVDEQYF.

This clone has just a few counts. The rearrangement joins TRBV5-1 to TRBJ2-2; no reliable D call. This CDR3 spans 16 amino acids. V dropped 0 bases and J dropped 6 bases, with 15 bases sitting between them. The V gene's germline CDR1 is SGHRS and CDR2 YFSETQ. CDR3 bases: TGCGCCAGCAGCTTGGTCAACCCCGACACAGCCGGGGAGCTGTTTTTT. This sequence encodes CASSLVNPDTAGELFF.

The chain combines TRBV5-1 with TRBJ1-6; the D gene is possibly TRBD1 (6 bases). V gave up 1 base and J gave up 7 bases, with 6 bases separating them. The CDR3 length is 13 residues. Germline V gives CDR1 SGHRS, CDR2 YFSETQ. The CDR3 DNA sequence: TGCGCCAGCAGCTTGACAGGGAATTCACCCCTCCACTTT. Translated: CASSLTGNSPLHF.

This chain links TRBV1 with TRBJ2-7; the D call in the table, TRBD1, was not verified against the DNA. TRBV1 is a pseudogene. The CDR3 runs 15 residues. The CDR3 nucleotides are TGCACCAGCAGGTGCCGGACAGGGGGTACCTACGAGCAGTACTTC. Translation gives CTSRCRTGGTYEQYF.

V usage is TRBV5-1 and J usage is TRBJ1-3; TRBD1 matches 9 bases. Germline loops: CDR1 SGHRS, CDR2 YFSETQ. This CDR3 spans 16 amino acids. V gave up 0 bases and J gave up 3 bases; unmatched junction bases: 4. The DNA for the CDR3 is TGCGCCAGCAGCTTGGACTGGACAGGGGATGGAAACACCATATATTTT. It specifies CASSLDWTGDGNTIYF.

V and J are TRBV18 and TRBJ2-7, with 9 bases fitting TRBD2. The V segment lost 8 bases and the J segment 1 base; nucleotides outside the gene matches: 9. Germline V gives CDR1 KGHSH, CDR2 LQKENI. CDR3 length equals 15 residues. The CDR3 region is CASARQRGDSYEQYF. The CDR3 DNA reads TGTGCCAGCGCCCGCCAGCGGGGGGATTCCTACGAGCAGTACTTC.

The chain couples TRBV6-1 to TRBJ1-6; D is possibly TRBD1 (5 bases). CDR3 length: 15 residues. Germline values: CDR1 MNHNS, CDR2 SASEGT. V lost 8 bases to trimming and J lost 6 bases, with 17 bases between them. This CDR3 is CASSGGGHSNSPLHF. CDR3 nucleotides: TGTGCCAGCTCGGGAGGAGGACACTCTAATTCACCCCTCCACTTT.

This clone showed up just a few times. The chain has TRBV6-5 and TRBJ2-1; tentatively, D is TRBD1 (6 bases). The CDR3 sequence is 14 residues long. The V and J ends lost 4 bases and 5 bases respectively, with 12 bases between them. Germline lookup yields CDR1 MNHEY and CDR2 SVGAGI. CDR3 loop: CASSSRTANNEQFF. DNA of the CDR3: TGTGCCAGCAGTTCGAGGACAGCCAACAATGAGCAGTTCTTC.

This clone was counted between two and nine times. The chain links TRBV25-1 to TRBJ2-7; the match to TRBD2 covers 8 bases. Germline assignment: CDR1 MGHDK and CDR2 SYGVNS. J lost 6 bases, V lost 1 base, and 14 bases had no gene match. This CDR3 is built from 17 residues. The CDR3: CASSELRQGLVSSEQYF. The CDR3 DNA sequence: TGTGCCAGCAGTGAATTAAGGCAGGGACTAGTTTCGAGCGAGCAGTACTTC.

CDR3 residues: CASSIFVSAGGGTGELFF. DNA of the CDR3: TGTGCCAGTAGTATTTTTGTTAGTGCGGGAGGAGGTACCGGGGAGCTGTTTTTT. This chain connects TRBV19 to TRBJ2-2; TRBD2 aligns across 8 bases. This CDR3 has 18 residues. The germline V gene encodes CDR1 LNHDA and CDR2 SQIVND (reference sequence). V trimming: 3 bases; J trimming: 5 bases; junction bases outside the gene matches: 14.

CDR3 in amino acids: CAITGENYGYTF. The CDR3 nucleotides are TGTGCCATCACGGGGGAGAACTATGGCTACACCTTC. The chain is built from TRBV10-3 and TRBJ1-2, with D possibly matching TRBD1 (5 bases). Germline-derived CDR1 and CDR2 are ENHRY and SYGVKD. V dropped 7 bases and J dropped 2 bases, with 8 bases sitting between them. CDR3 length: 12 amino acids.

Concerning this clone itself: The junction does not match germline at one end; this may be a read error. The gene calls are TRBV7-6 and TRBJ2-3; 11 nucleotides agree with TRBD2. This CDR3 has 15 residues. Looked up from germline, CDR1 is SGHVS and CDR2 is FNYEAQ. CDR3 in amino acids: CASAGTSGSKDTQYF. In DNA, the CDR3 is TGTGCCAGCGCTGGAACTAGCGGGAGCAAAGATACGCAGTATTTT.